The clone carrying this T cell receptor (beta chain) occurred once. Germline loops: CDR1 GTSNPN, CDR2 SVGIG (reference sequence). V dropped 3 bases and J dropped 4; count of bases not matched to a gene: 6. The CDR3 spans 14 residues. This sample was included in a study of cytomegalovirus exposure and HLA in healthy donors. Vbeta (60) and Jbeta (13) primers were used in the PCR. Some clones are missing from TCRdb's copy, which holds only in-frame ones; the method was immunoSEQ multiplex PCR. The sample carries about 35,000 clones, 75% to 90% recorded once. Sequenced input: PBMCs. The origin of this receptor is a male donor in good health and CMV-seronegative. The chain combines TRBV30 with TRBJ2-3; 8 bases fit TRBD2. CDR3 protein: CAWRWAGGADTQYF. CDR3 in DNA: TGTGCCTGGAGGTGGGCGGGGGGCGCAGATACGCAGTATTTT.